This record looks at one T cell receptor (beta chain) sequence and its context. The antigen is undetermined. The record originates from a study of blood T cells in healthy people across ages. Study overall: Per every two T cells, about one barcoded beta molecule was captured by template switching.

CDR3 size: 11 residues. Germline V CDR1 and CDR2: SQVTM, ANQGSEA. Trimming removed 7 bases at V and 6 bases at J, with 12 bases between. Alongside a J-beta primer mix, a sample-barcoded 5' primer served in a second PCR lasting about 7 to 11 cycles. Samples each returned at least 3 million CDR3-containing paired-end reads. TCRdb re-called the 5' RACE reads through MiXCR, storing one row per CDR3 protein. The profile covers about 700,000 distinct CDR3 sequences, with less than 40% appearing a single time and over 15% taken by the ten largest. General study points: Bulk PBMC profiling left naive and antigen-experienced comparisons inconclusive.

The amount of total RNA extracted per sample was at least 5.5 micrograms. The V and J genes are TRBV29-1 and TRBJ1-2; perhaps TRBD1 as D (5 bases). This sequence was found in a woman aged 80 or older in good health. Sequencing input: blood. The CDR3 region has the DNA TGCAGCGGGGGGACTTTGGATGGCTACACCTTC. This translates into CSGGTLDGYTF.